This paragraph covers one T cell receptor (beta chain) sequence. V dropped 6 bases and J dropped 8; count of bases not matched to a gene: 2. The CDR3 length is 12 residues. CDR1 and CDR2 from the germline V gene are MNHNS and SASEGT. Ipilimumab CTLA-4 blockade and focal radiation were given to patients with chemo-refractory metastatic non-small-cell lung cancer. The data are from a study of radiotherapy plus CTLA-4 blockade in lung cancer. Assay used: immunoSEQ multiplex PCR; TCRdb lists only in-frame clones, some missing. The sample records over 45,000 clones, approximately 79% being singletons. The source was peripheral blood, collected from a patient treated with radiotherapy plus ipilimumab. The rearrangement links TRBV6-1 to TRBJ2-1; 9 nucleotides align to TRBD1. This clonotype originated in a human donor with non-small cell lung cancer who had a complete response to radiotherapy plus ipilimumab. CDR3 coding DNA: TGTGCCAGCAGGGGACAGGGCGATGAGCAGTTCTTC. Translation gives CASRGQGDEQFF.